The sequence of this TCR beta chain was determined in a study of Ad26.COV2.S vaccination and SARS-CoV-2 variants (TCRdb year 2021). Study-level background: Donors in the vaccine arm were drawn from COV1001, a multicentre, randomized, double-blind, placebo-controlled phase I-IIa trial testing Ad26.COV2.S in healthy adults. Trial participants were randomized into five groups of five: low-dose or high-dose Ad26.COV2.S given once or twice, or placebo on both occasions. The specificity and breadth of SARS-CoV-2-reactive T cell receptors after Ad26.COV2.S vaccination were assessed by TCRbeta repertoire sequencing. A total of around 32 samples were included in the TCR-sequenced set, comprising around 19 Ad26.COV2.S vaccine recipients, 5 placebo recipients and 8 SARS-CoV-2 convalescent individuals. Ad26.COV2.S was administered intramuscularly at 5 x 10^10 or 1 x 10^11 viral particles, either as a single shot or as two shots given 56 days apart. Throughout the experiments and outcome assessment, investigators stayed blinded to trial group allocation. Study-wide findings and limitations: It was noted by the authors that total T cell responses may have been underestimated by the TCR breadth and depth analyses. After vaccination, substantial breadth of spike-specific CD8+ and CD4+ T cell responses was reported. The study was not powered to compare responses between vaccine doses or regimens. Compared with placebo recipients, Ad26.COV2.S recipients showed higher spike-specific TCR breadth (P = 0.0014). Non-spike TCR breadth was comparable between vaccine and placebo recipients, consistent with the vaccine containing only spike.

For this clone: There is no known antigen for this receptor. Base qualities are not at hand, and no much larger clone is one base apart.

The treatment or condition tag for this specimen amounts to: roughly 19 received Ad26.COV2.S at low or high dose, single or two shots; about 5 received placebo; per-sample allocation not given. For vaccine and placebo recipients, repertoires were sequenced using samples collected on day 63 after the first injection. In Cohort 1b, 25 adults aged 18-55 years were enrolled at a single site in Boston, USA, between 29 July and 7 August 2020. Ad26.COV2.S was a replication-incompetent adenovirus type 26 vector that expressed a prefusion-stabilized SARS-CoV-2 spike protein derived from the original Wuhan strain. The immunoSEQ Assay was used to sequence TCRbeta CDR3 regions. After extraction, genomic DNA underwent amplification by bias-controlled multiplex PCR, followed by high-throughput sequencing. As for the authors' bioinformatics: To quantify the absolute abundance of each unique TCRbeta CDR3 region, sequences were collapsed and filtered. T cell fraction was estimated by normalization of TCRbeta template counts to usable DNA, with usable DNA being measured through amplification of reference genes present in all nucleated cells. Repertoire TCRs were annotated as SARS-CoV-2-specific when V gene, CDR3 amino acid sequence and J gene were exactly matched to a known reactive TCR set. The reference SARS-CoV-2 TCR set was derived from MIRA and filtered for enrichment in COVID-19-positive ImmuneCODE repertoires, a step that removed public or cross-reactive TCRs. Based on the MIRA antigens, annotated TCRs were further analysed at the level of specific ORF or position within ORF. Breadth was defined as the number of annotated unique rearrangements divided by the total number of unique productive rearrangements, and depth was defined as the summed frequency of the annotated unique rearrangements. Two-sided Wilcoxon rank-sum tests were used to compare TCR breadth between groups. TCRdb limited this immuneACCESS table to in-frame rearrangements with V and J called. A share of clones is missing; checked studies link under half to unresolved V genes, and the rest is unexplained. That table supplies the V and J calls and clone size; D and trimming were determined from the DNA. A total of roughly 300,000 clones appear in this sample, around 90% of them only once. The ten largest clones capture 6.4% of the sample.

V is cut by 5 bases and J by 3 bases, and the space between the germline ends is 17 bases. From the cysteine through the phenylalanine, the CDR3 covers 16 amino acids. CDR3 DNA is the only sequence kept; it has 48 bases, read in frame from the first base. The germline V gene (reference sequence) supplies CDR1 PRHDT and CDR2 FYEKMQ. The sequence derives from a person aged 18-60 years who received the Ad26.COV2.S COVID-19 vaccine or a placebo. The sequences come from peripheral blood, collected in a trial of Ad26.COV2.S vaccine versus placebo. The chain was built from TRBV13 and TRBJ1-5; matching of 5 bases hints at TRBD1 as the D gene. Here the CDR3 is given as CASSPAGGALNQPQHF. The nucleotide sequence reads TGTGCCAGCAGCCCAGCGGGGGGAGCCCTCAATCAGCCCCAGCATTTT.